Listed here are 9 T cell receptor beta chains from one sample, sequenced in a study of blood T cell repertoires in COVID-19. Method: immunoSEQ multiplex PCR; TCRdb's copy keeps in-frame clones and lacks some. The profile shows more than 150,000 clones, about 89% of them singletons. Sequenced sample: peripheral blood. These receptors were collected from a man aged 35 to 55 with acute or convalescent COVID-19.

This CDR3 is CASSLERVSEAFF. The CDR3 DNA reads TGTGCCAGCAGCTTAGAGAGGGTTTCTGAAGCTTTCTTT. The V and J genes are TRBV7-2 and TRBJ1-1; D gene ambiguous. The V and J ends lost 1 base and 6 bases respectively, with 9 bases between them. Per germline, CDR1 SGHTA and CDR2 FQGNSA. The CDR3 spans 13 residues.

The sample holds a few counts of this clone. The genes are TRBV6-4 and TRBJ2-3; 9 positions agree with TRBD1. The germline V gene encodes CDR1 MRHNA and CDR2 SNTAGT. The CDR3 spans 15 residues. V lost 3 bases to trimming and J lost 3 bases; unmatched junction nucleotides: 4. DNA for the CDR3: TGTGCCAGCAGTGAAACAGGGGGCGCAACAGATACGCAGTATTTT. The encoded protein is CASSETGGATDTQYF.

V usage is TRBV9 and J usage is TRBJ1-3; no firm D call. V lost 2 bases and J 4 bases, leaving 7 bases between the germline ends. The germline CDR1 and CDR2 sequences are SGDLS and YYNGEE. This CDR3 region has 13 residues. This chain's CDR3 is CASSVTGGNTIYF. Written as DNA, the CDR3 is TGTGCCAGCAGCGTGACTGGCGGAAACACCATATATTTT. Using reference TRBV9 and TRBJ1-3 for the parts outside the CDR3, the full variable domain is DSGVTQTPKHLITATGQRVTLRCSPRSGDLSVYWYQQSLDQGLQFLIQYYNGEERAKGNILERFSAQQFPDLHSELNLSSLELGDSALYFCASSVTGGNTIYFGEGSWLTVV.

This clone was found once. The J gene is TRBJ2-5, the V gene TRBV19, with 8 bases matching TRBD1. V was pared by 4 bases and J by 5 bases, with 15 bases of the junction left unmatched. This CDR3 comprises 17 residues. CDR1 is LNHDA and CDR2 is SQIVND in the germline V gene (reference sequence). The CDR3 is CASSRRWSGGRGETQYF. The CDR3 nucleotides are TGTGCCAGTAGTAGAAGGTGGTCAGGGGGCAGGGGGGAGACCCAGTACTTC.

The chain is built from TRBV19 and TRBJ2-1, with 9 bases matching TRBD1. The V segment lost 7 bases and the J segment 4 bases; nucleotides outside the gene matches: 11. CDR1 and CDR2 (germline): LNHDA, SQIVND (reference sequence). The CDR3 spans 16 residues. CDR3 coding DNA: TGTGCCAGTAAAGGCCTAACGGGACAGGGATACAATGAGCAGTTCTTC. It yields the protein CASKGLTGQGYNEQFF.

V and J are TRBV12-3 or TRBV12-4 and TRBJ2-7; D gene uncertain. With 3 bases removed from V and 1 base from J, the gap between germline ends came to 7 bases. The CDR3 sequence is 13 residues long. In nucleotides, the CDR3 is TGTGCCAGCAGTTTTACCGGGTCCTACGAGCAGTACTTC. It yields the protein CASSFTGSYEQYF.

The chain joins TRBV19 to TRBJ2-1; TRBD2 is a possible D gene (6 bases). Germline V gene lookup returns CDR1 LNHDA and CDR2 SQIVND (reference sequence). Between the trimmed V and J ends, which lost 5 bases and 10 bases, there was a span of 12 bases. The CDR3 totals 12 residues. CDR3 DNA: TGTGCCAGTAGTGTTTTGCGGGGCGAGCAGTTCTTC. This encodes CASSVLRGEQFF.

This sequence joins TRBV2 and TRBJ1-2; 8 bases line up with TRBD1. Looked up from germline, CDR1 is SNHLY and CDR2 is FYNNEI. With 3 bases clipped from V and 8 bases from J, the junction kept 5 bases outside the gene matches. This CDR3 is built from 13 residues. The CDR3 loop is CASSDSQGAGYTF. The CDR3 DNA reads as TGTGCCAGCAGTGATTCTCAGGGGGCGGGCTACACCTTC.

This clone was detected only once. The J gene is TRBJ2-5, the V gene TRBV30; TRBD2 aligns across 7 bases. The CDR3 has 14 amino acids. Germline V gives CDR1 GTSNPN, CDR2 SVGIG (reference sequence). V dropped 2 bases and J dropped 5; count of bases not matched to a gene: 8. The CDR3 loop is CAWSWGGAEETQYF. CDR3 nucleotides: TGTGCCTGGAGTTGGGGGGGTGCGGAGGAGACCCAGTACTTC.